This T cell receptor (beta chain) came from a study of cytomegalovirus exposure and HLA in healthy donors. Looking at the study overall: Early released data had about 85 million unique TCRs, all coming from HLA-typed donors. General observations from the study: Later analysis associated a missense DCLRE1C variant with TCR beta V- and J-gene trimming. Several top significant clusters appeared, in a later analysis, to be linked to common viral pathogens. The likely origin of a cluster of highly shared sequence variants was a sequencing artifact.

The study ran its PCR with 60 Vbeta and 13 Jbeta primers. Produced via immunoSEQ multiplex PCR; TCRdb's table is partial and in-frame only. The data show about 110,000 clones, about two thirds seen once. Germline V gene sequence: CDR1 LNHNV, CDR2 YYDKDF (reference sequence). The CDR3 has 14 amino acids. J lost 10 bases, V lost 5 bases, and 8 bases had no gene match. Points on this clone: Its cognate antigen is unknown.

The genes are TRBV15 and TRBJ2-3, with 11 nucleotides matching TRBD2. Sequencing was carried out using PBMCs. The receptor was derived from a female donor in good health and CMV-seronegative. CDR3 in amino acids: CATSFRTSGSAQYF. CDR3 DNA sequence: TGTGCCACCAGCTTTCGGACTAGCGGGTCGGCGCAGTATTTT.